Each of the 30 T cell receptor beta chains below was sequenced from the same sample in a study of response to subunit inactivated influenza vaccine. TCRdb reanalysed the RT-PCR reads using MiXCR and keeps one entry per CDR3 protein. The table includes more than 550,000 distinct CDR3 sequences, 11% detected once. This sample also belongs to another study, concerning T cells expressing NK-cell markers. That paper notes: 5'RACE template switching built TCR beta cDNA with unique molecular identifiers.

The specimen was PBMCs from blood, collected on the day of vaccination. These receptors all come from a man in his fifties who received an inactivated influenza vaccine.

This clonotype was counted many times. The chain joins TRBV4-3 to TRBJ2-1; TRBD1 aligns across 7 bases. V was pared by 1 base and J by 5 bases, with 5 bases of the junction left unmatched. This CDR3 is 15 amino acids long. CDR1 and CDR2 (germline): LGHNA, YSLEER. The DNA for the CDR3 is TGCGCCAGCAGCCAAGTTCAAGGGGGCAACAATGAGCAGTTCTTC. This sequence encodes CASSQVQGGNNEQFF.

This clonotype was seen more than once but under ten times. V gene TRBV28 combines with J gene TRBJ2-3; TRBD1 matches 9 bases. The CDR3 covers 15 residues. Trimming took 3 bases from V and 5 from J; bases not matched to a gene: 6. The germline V gene has CDR1 MDHEN and CDR2 SYDVKM. CDR3 nucleotide sequence: TGTGCCAGCAGTTTCCGGGACAGGGTCAAAGATACGCAGTATTTT. Residues: CASSFRDRVKDTQYF.

The CDR3 here is CSAVRQGQNIQYF. The CDR3 DNA sequence: TGCAGTGCTGTTAGACAGGGTCAAAACATTCAGTACTTC. The chain has TRBV20-1 and TRBJ2-4, with 7 nucleotides matching TRBD1. V gave up 5 bases and J gave up 5 bases; unmatched junction bases: 6. The CDR3 spans 13 residues. The germline CDR1 and CDR2 sequences are DFQATT and SNEGSKA (reference sequence).

The rearrangement links TRBV6-2 or TRBV6-3 to TRBJ2-3; D remains unclear. V gave up 5 bases and J gave up 1 base, with 13 bases separating them. The CDR3 is 15 residues long. CDR1 and CDR2 from the germline V gene are MNHEY and SVGEGT. The CDR3 DNA follows: TGTGCCAGCAGTCCAATAAGTAGGGGCACAGATACGCAGTATTTT. Its translation is CASSPISRGTDTQYF.

The chain joins TRBV7-9 to TRBJ1-1; D uncertain. CDR3 length equals 15 residues. V lost 0 bases to trimming and J lost 1 base, with 9 bases between them. Germline V gene sequence: CDR1 SEHNR, CDR2 FQNEAQ (reference sequence). CDR3 loop: CASSLAKPGNTEAFF. The DNA for the CDR3 is TGTGCCAGCAGCTTAGCAAAACCAGGGAACACTGAAGCTTTCTTT.

The chain has TRBV21-1 and TRBJ2-5. TRBV21-1 is termed a pseudogene. The CDR3 runs 11 residues. The CDR3 DNA reads as TGTGCCAGCAGCCAACAAGTGGCCCAGTACTTC. This encodes CASSQQVAQYF.

This clonotype has a handful of counts. V gene TRBV5-1 combines with J gene TRBJ2-7, with 10 bases identical to TRBD2. V lost 4 bases, J lost 0 bases, and 7 bases stayed unmatched. The CDR3 is 16 residues long. Germline loops: CDR1 SGHRS, CDR2 YFSETQ. This CDR3 reads CASSPRAGGGSYEQYF. The CDR3 nucleotides are TGCGCCAGCAGCCCGAGAGCGGGAGGGGGCTCCTACGAGCAGTACTTC.

A few counts support this clonotype. This may come from a read error, since a much larger clone is one base off. The CDR3 end shows no conserved phenylalanine or tryptophan, and so a read error is likely. V gene TRBV7-8 combines with J gene TRBJ2-1; no clear D. The CDR3 runs to 13 residues. Trimming cost V 2 bases and J 6 bases, with 8 bases left between them. The V gene's germline CDR1 is SGHVS and CDR2 FQNEAQ. The CDR3 is CASSLLMGNEQFL. The DNA for the CDR3 is TGTGCCAGCAGCTTACTTATGGGCAATGAGCAGTTCTTG.

The chain joins TRBV3-1 to TRBJ1-1; 9 nucleotides agree with TRBD1. V shed 0 bases and J 4 bases; nucleotides not matched to a gene: 12. The germline V gene has CDR1 LGHDT and CDR2 YNNKEL (reference sequence). The CDR3 runs 18 residues. CDR3 amino acids: CASSQEGWTGDVSTEAFF. The CDR3 DNA reads as TGTGCCAGCAGCCAAGAAGGGTGGACAGGGGATGTCTCCACTGAAGCTTTCTTT. The full variable domain, rest sourced from reference TRBV3-1 and TRBJ1-1, is DTAVSQTPKYLVTQMGNDKSIKCEQNLGHDTMYWYKQDSKKFLKIMFSYNNKELIINETVPNRFSPKSPDKAHLNLHINSLELGDSAVYFCASSQEGWTGDVSTEAFFGQGTRLTVV.

The chain uses TRBV7-9 and TRBJ1-1; D ambiguous. The CDR3 runs to 12 residues. V was clipped by 2 bases and J by 6 bases, with 7 bases between them. Germline-derived CDR1 and CDR2 are SEHNR and FQNEAQ (reference sequence). The CDR3 DNA is TGTGCCAGCAGCTTAAGGTTAGCTGAAGCTTTCTTT. Its protein product is CASSLRLAEAFF.

V and J are TRBV12-3 or TRBV12-4 and TRBJ2-2; the D is unclear. V shed 3 bases and J shed 6 bases, with 5 bases lying between them. This CDR3 comprises 12 residues. For the CDR3, the DNA is TGTGCCAGCAGTTTTTTCCCCGGGGAGCTGTTTTTT. Translated, it gives CASSFFPGELFF.

Only a few counts were recorded for this clonotype. V gene TRBV6-2 or TRBV6-3 combines with J gene TRBJ2-3, with 14 bases aligning to TRBD2. J lost 1 base, V lost 4 bases, and 10 bases had no gene match. CDR3 size: 19 residues. Germline lookup yields CDR1 MNHEY and CDR2 SVGEGT. The CDR3, as DNA: TGTGCCAGCAGTTTTTCCGGGACTAGCGGGAGCTTTGGCACAGATACGCAGTATTTT. Residues: CASSFSGTSGSFGTDTQYF.

The chain has TRBV7-2 and TRBJ2-7; 11 nucleotides line up with TRBD2. The CDR3 covers 16 residues. Trimming removed 0 bases from V and 4 bases from J; junction bases left unmatched: 5. Germline lookup yields CDR1 SGHTA and CDR2 FQGNSA. CDR3 loop: CASSLAVGLAAYEQYF. CDR3 in DNA: TGTGCCAGCAGCTTAGCGGTGGGACTAGCGGCTTACGAGCAGTACTTC. The variable domain in full, completed from reference TRBV7-2 and TRBJ2-7, reads GAGVSQSPSNKVTEKGKDVELRCDPISGHTALYWYRQSLGQGLEFLIYFQGNSAPDKSGLPSDRFSAERTGGSVSTLTIQRTQQEDSAVYLCASSLAVGLAAYEQYFGPGTRLTVT.

This chain joins TRBV20-1 and TRBJ2-7; D gene uncertain. This CDR3 region has 12 residues. Trimming removed 1 base at V and 5 bases at J, with 9 bases between. Germline V gene data show CDR1 as DFQATT and CDR2 as SNEGSKA (reference sequence). CDR3 region: CSARGWRNEQYF. In nucleotides, the CDR3 is TGCAGTGCTAGAGGCTGGCGTAACGAGCAGTACTTC.

The sample holds a few counts of this clonotype. CDR3: CSAREDYEQYF. The CDR3 region has the DNA TGCAGTGCTAGAGAGGACTACGAGCAGTACTTC. The rearrangement uses TRBV20-1 and TRBJ2-7, with D unclear. This CDR3 comprises 11 residues. V lost 0 bases and J 3 bases, leaving 3 bases between the germline ends. In germline, CDR1 is DFQATT, CDR2 SNEGSKA (reference sequence).

The chain employs TRBV20-1 and TRBJ2-7, with D perhaps TRBD1 (5 bases). The CDR3 loop spans 14 amino acids. The V end lost 3 bases, the J end lost 2 bases, and 14 bases lay between the germline ends. The germline CDR1 and CDR2 sequences are DFQATT and SNEGSKA (reference sequence). CDR3 in DNA: TGCAGTGCTAGGCATCAACAGGACACCTACGAGCAGTACTTC. This sequence encodes CSARHQQDTYEQYF.

This clonotype was counted between two and nine times. The chain combines TRBV9 with TRBJ2-1, with 11 bases fitting TRBD2. The CDR3 has 16 residues. Per the germline V gene, CDR1 is SGDLS and CDR2 is YYNGEE. V shed 2 bases and J 3 bases; nucleotides not matched to a gene: 4. The CDR3 loop reads CASSVPGLADYNEQFF. The CDR3 DNA reads as TGTGCCAGCAGCGTGCCGGGACTAGCGGACTACAATGAGCAGTTCTTC.

Ten or more counts support this clonotype. The chain couples TRBV5-1 to TRBJ2-3; 9 nucleotides align to TRBD1. Per the germline V gene, CDR1 is SGHRS and CDR2 is YFSETQ. CDR3 length equals 16 residues. J gave up 4 bases and V 3 bases, and 9 bases lay outside the gene matches. CDR3 DNA: TGCGCCAGCAGCTCCGTCCCGGGACAGGGTGCAGATACGCAGTATTTT. Translation: CASSSVPGQGADTQYF.

The chain is built from TRBV9 and TRBJ2-2; tentatively, D is TRBD2 (5 bases). V lost 4 bases and J 4 bases, leaving 17 bases between the germline ends. From germline, CDR1 is SGDLS and CDR2 YYNGEE. The CDR3 loop spans 16 amino acids. The CDR3 sequence is CASSPEGSNPTGELFF. CDR3 DNA: TGTGCCAGCAGCCCCGAAGGGAGTAACCCCACCGGGGAGCTGTTTTTT.

This clonotype was found a few times. The chain recombines TRBV2 with TRBJ2-1; the match to TRBD1 covers 7 bases. Trimming took 4 bases from V and 7 from J; bases not matched to a gene: 4. Germline V CDR1 and CDR2: SNHLY, FYNNEI. The CDR3 has 13 amino acids. The CDR3 is CASSGDSKNEQFF. CDR3 DNA: TGTGCCAGCAGTGGGGACAGCAAAAATGAGCAGTTCTTC.

The J gene is TRBJ2-1, the V gene TRBV9; no reliable D call. Germline V gene data show CDR1 as SGDLS and CDR2 as YYNGEE. Trimming removed 0 bases at V and 4 bases at J, with 11 bases between. There are 15 residues in the CDR3. This CDR3 is CASSVEGGTYNEQFF. Written as DNA, the CDR3 is TGTGCCAGCAGCGTAGAAGGTGGCACGTACAATGAGCAGTTCTTC.

The chain uses TRBV20-1 and TRBJ2-1; D is undetermined. The CDR3 extends over 15 amino acids. CDR1 and CDR2 from the germline V gene are DFQATT and SNEGSKA (reference sequence). The germline V and J ends were trimmed by 4 bases and 3 bases, with 16 bases remaining between them. The CDR3, as DNA: TGCAGTGCTAAGGGCATCCCGACCTACTACAATGAGCAGTTCTTC. This codes for CSAKGIPTYYNEQFF.

The rearrangement links TRBV20-1 to TRBJ2-3, with 10 bases matching TRBD2. The V gene end was trimmed by 6 bases and the J gene end by 2 bases; junction bases not matched to a gene: 8. Germline V gene data show CDR1 as DFQATT and CDR2 as SNEGSKA (reference sequence). CDR3 length: 15 amino acids. The chain's CDR3 is CSATQREGFTDTQYF. For the CDR3, the DNA is TGCAGTGCAACGCAGCGGGAGGGATTCACAGATACGCAGTATTTT.

This clonotype has a handful of counts. The chain is built from TRBV27 and TRBJ2-7, with unresolved D. Trimming took 5 bases from V and 2 from J, leaving 13 bases between them. The CDR3 has 14 residues. Per germline, CDR1 MNHEY and CDR2 SMNVEV (reference sequence). The CDR3 is CASSPPPSPYEQYF. Here the CDR3 DNA reads TGTGCCAGCAGTCCCCCCCCGTCGCCCTACGAGCAGTACTTC.

This clonotype turned up a few times. The chain links TRBV18 to TRBJ2-5; no clear D. Trimming cost V 6 bases and J 5 bases, with 16 bases left between them. The CDR3 spans 14 residues. Germline assignment: CDR1 KGHSH and CDR2 LQKENI. In DNA, the CDR3 is TGTGCCAGCTCCCCCGCGCTCGGTCGGGAGACCCAGTACTTC. Its protein is CASSPALGRETQYF.

This clonotype was observed at least ten times. This chain uses TRBV3-1 with TRBJ1-5; D call uncertain. Trimming removed 1 base from V and 5 bases from J, with 12 bases in between. CDR3 size: 15 residues. CDR1 and CDR2 from the germline V gene are LGHDT and YNNKEL (reference sequence). CDR3 DNA sequence: TGTGCCAGCAGCCAAGGACCGGGCGCTGATCAGCCCCAGCATTTT. It encodes CASSQGPGADQPQHF.

The rearrangement uses TRBV30 and TRBJ2-2; TRBD2 matches at 10 bases. V lost 0 bases, J lost 2 bases, and 9 bases stayed unmatched. Germline V gene data show CDR1 as GTSNPN and CDR2 as SVGIG (reference sequence). CDR3 length equals 18 residues. CDR3 DNA sequence: TGTGCCTGGAGTGTACGTGGTAGCGGGAGGTCAAACACCGGGGAGCTGTTTTTT. This gives the protein CAWSVRGSGRSNTGELFF. Complete variable domain (other parts from reference TRBV30 and TRBJ2-2): SQTIHQWPATLVQPVGSPLSLECTVEGTSNPNLYWYRQAAGRGLQLLFYSVGIGQISSEVPQNLSASRPQDRQFILSSKKLLLSDSGFYLCAWSVRGSGRSNTGELFFGEGSRLTVL.

This clonotype was counted only a few times. The DNA for the CDR3 is TGTGCCAGCAGTTCCTACCTACCCCCTACGACTAGCGGGGGGGCCCTGGGCCACAATGAGCAGTTCTTC. Translated: CASSSYLPPTTSGGALGHNEQFF. V usage is TRBV6-2 or TRBV6-3 and J usage is TRBJ2-1; TRBD2 matches 14 bases. CDR3 length: 23 residues. Germline V gene lookup returns CDR1 MNHEY and CDR2 SVGEGT. After removal of 4 bases from V and 5 bases from J, the junction contained 25 bases not matched to a gene.

As DNA, the CDR3 is TGTGCCAGCTCACTTACAGGGGGCGCCTCCTACGAGCAGTACTTC. Its translation is CASSLTGGASYEQYF. The rearrangement joins TRBV18 to TRBJ2-7, with TRBD1 identical over 9 bases. CDR3 length: 15 amino acids. Looked up from germline, CDR1 is KGHSH and CDR2 is LQKENI. The ends lost 4 bases at V and 0 bases at J; junction bases unmatched: 4. The complete variable domain, with remaining parts taken from reference TRBV18 and TRBJ2-7, reads NAGVMQNPRHLVRRRGQEARLRCSPMKGHSHVYWYRQLPEEGLKFMVYLQKENIIDESGMPKERFSAEFPKEGPSILRIQQVVRGDSAAYFCASSLTGGASYEQYFGPGTRLTVT.

In this sample, this clonotype turned up a few times. The V and J genes are TRBV3-1 and TRBJ2-3, with D perhaps TRBD2 (6 bases). The V end was cut by 3 bases, the J end by 5 bases, with 15 bases between. CDR1 and CDR2 (germline): LGHDT, YNNKEL (reference sequence). The CDR3 extends over 15 amino acids. CDR3 nucleotides: TGTGCCAGCAGCCAGAACTCCCGTAGCGGAGATACGCAGTATTTT. Residues: CASSQNSRSGDTQYF.